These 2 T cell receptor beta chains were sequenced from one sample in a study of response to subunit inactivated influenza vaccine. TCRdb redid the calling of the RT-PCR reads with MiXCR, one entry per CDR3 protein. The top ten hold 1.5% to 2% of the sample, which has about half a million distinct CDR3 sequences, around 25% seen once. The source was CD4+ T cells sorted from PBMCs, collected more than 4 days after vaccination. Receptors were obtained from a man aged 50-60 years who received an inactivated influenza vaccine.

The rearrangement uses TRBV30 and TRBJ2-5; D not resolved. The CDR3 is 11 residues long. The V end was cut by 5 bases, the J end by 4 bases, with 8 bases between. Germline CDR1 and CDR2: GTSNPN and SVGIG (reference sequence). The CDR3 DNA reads TGTGCCTGGGAGGTATCAGAGACCCAGTACTTC. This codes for CAWEVSETQYF.

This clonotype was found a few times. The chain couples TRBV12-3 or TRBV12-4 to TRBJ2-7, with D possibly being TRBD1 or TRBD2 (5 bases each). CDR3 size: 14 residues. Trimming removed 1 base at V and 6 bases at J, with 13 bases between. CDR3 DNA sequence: TGTGCCAGCAGTTTAGGAGGGGTGGTCGGCGAGCAGTACTTC. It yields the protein CASSLGGVVGEQYF.